This T cell receptor (beta chain) was recorded in a study of siplizumab effects on memory and regulatory T cells. V trimming: 5 bases; J trimming: 2 bases; junction bases outside the gene matches: 9. Germline V CDR1 and CDR2: SEHNR, FQNEAQ (reference sequence). The CDR3 loop spans 16 amino acids. Study conclusions and caveats: Among alloreactive clones, only a minor fraction mapped to unstimulated subsets. An assignable phenotype, naive or memory, was missing from roughly 83-96% of proliferating CD4+ or CD8+ clones. Unstimulated naive T cells seemed to show more diversity than memory cells did, and they also seemed to be among the major contributors to the alloresponse. The study did not confirm that proliferating Tregs from siplizumab cultures were suppressive.

TCRdb's table, derived via immunoSEQ multiplex PCR, lists solely in-frame clones and lacks some. The table has over 70,000 clones, 95% seen once. A word on this clone: Its antigen is not known.

The receptor was isolated from a human donor in good health. The sequencing input was CD8+ T cells sorted from blood. The chain is built from TRBV7-9 and TRBJ2-7; 10 nucleotides agree with TRBD1. CDR3 DNA sequence: TGTGCCAGCAGCCCCCCGACCGGGACAGGGGCCTACGAGCAGTACTTC. This translates into CASSPPTGTGAYEQYF.